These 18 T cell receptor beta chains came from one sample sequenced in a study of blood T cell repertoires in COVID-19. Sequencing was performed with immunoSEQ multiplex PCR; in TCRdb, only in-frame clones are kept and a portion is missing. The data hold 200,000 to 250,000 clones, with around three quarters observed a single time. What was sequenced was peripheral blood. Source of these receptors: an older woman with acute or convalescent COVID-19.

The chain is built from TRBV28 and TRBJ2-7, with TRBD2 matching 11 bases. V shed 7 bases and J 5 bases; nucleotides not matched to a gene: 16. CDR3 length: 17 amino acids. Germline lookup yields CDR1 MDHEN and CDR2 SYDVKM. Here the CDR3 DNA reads TGTGCCAGCAACACGTACGCAGCGGGACTAGCGGCGGACGAGCAGTACTTC. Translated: CASNTYAAGLAADEQYF.

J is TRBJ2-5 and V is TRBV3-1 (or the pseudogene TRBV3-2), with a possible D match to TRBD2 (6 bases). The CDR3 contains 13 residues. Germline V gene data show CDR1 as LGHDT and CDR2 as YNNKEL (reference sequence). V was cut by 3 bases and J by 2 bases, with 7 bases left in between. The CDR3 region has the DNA TGTGCCAGCAGCCAGGGACTTCAAGAGACCCAGTACTTC. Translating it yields CASSQGLQETQYF.

In DNA, the CDR3 is TGTGCCAGCACCCTGACTAGCGGGAGGGAAGCAGATACGCAGTATTTT. It encodes CASTLTSGREADTQYF. This rearrangement joins TRBV28 to TRBJ2-3, with 14 bases aligning to TRBD2. This CDR3 comprises 16 residues. Germline CDR1 is MDHEN and CDR2 is SYDVKM. Trimming at V came to 7 bases and at J to 4 bases, leaving 7 bases not matched to a gene.

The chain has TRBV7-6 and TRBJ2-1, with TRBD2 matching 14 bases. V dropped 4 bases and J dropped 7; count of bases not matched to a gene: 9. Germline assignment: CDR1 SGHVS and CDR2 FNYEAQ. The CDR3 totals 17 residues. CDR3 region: CASSSRLAGGLTNEQFF. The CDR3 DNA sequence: TGTGCCAGCAGCTCGCGACTAGCGGGAGGGCTGACGAATGAGCAGTTCTTC.

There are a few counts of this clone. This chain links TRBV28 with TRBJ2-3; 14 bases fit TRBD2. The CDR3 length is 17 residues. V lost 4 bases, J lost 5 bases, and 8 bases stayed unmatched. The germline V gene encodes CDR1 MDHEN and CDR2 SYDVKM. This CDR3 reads CASSSGLAGGWGDTQYF. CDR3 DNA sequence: TGTGCCAGCAGTTCTGGACTAGCGGGAGGATGGGGAGATACGCAGTATTTT.

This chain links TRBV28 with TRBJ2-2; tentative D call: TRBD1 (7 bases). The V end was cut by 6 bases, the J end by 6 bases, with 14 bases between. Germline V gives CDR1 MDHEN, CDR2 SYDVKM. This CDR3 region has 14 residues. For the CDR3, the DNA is TGTGCCAGCAGGAGACAGGGAGGAGCCGGGGAGCTGTTTTTT. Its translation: CASRRQGGAGELFF.

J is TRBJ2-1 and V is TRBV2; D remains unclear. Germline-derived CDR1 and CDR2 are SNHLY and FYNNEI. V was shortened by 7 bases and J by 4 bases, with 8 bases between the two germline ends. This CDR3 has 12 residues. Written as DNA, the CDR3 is TGTGCCAGCAACCCAGATTACAATGAGCAGTTCTTC. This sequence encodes CASNPDYNEQFF.

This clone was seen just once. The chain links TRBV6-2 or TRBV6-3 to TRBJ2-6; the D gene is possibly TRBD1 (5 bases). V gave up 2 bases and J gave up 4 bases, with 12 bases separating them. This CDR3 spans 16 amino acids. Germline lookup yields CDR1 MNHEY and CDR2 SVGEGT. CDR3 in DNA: TGTGCCAGCAGTTACCCGAGCCGACAGGGGGCCAACGTCCTGACTTTC. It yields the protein CASSYPSRQGANVLTF.

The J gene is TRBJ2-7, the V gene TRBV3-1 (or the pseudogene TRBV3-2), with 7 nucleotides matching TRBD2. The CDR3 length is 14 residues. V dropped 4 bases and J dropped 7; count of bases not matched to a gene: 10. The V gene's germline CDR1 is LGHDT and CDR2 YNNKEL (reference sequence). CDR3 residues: CASSPRTKAGEQYF. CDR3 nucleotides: TGTGCCAGCAGCCCTAGGACGAAAGCGGGGGAGCAGTACTTC.

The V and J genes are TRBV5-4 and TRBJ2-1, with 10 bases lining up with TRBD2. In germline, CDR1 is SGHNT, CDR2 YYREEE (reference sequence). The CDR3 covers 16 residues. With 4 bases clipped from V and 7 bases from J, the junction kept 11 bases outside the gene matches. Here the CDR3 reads CASSHPSGRAGNEQFF. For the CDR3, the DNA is TGTGCCAGCAGCCATCCAAGCGGGAGGGCCGGGAATGAGCAGTTCTTC.

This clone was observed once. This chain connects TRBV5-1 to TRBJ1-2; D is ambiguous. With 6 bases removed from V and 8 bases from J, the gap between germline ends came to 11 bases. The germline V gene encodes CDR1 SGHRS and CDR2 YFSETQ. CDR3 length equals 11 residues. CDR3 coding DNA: TGCGCCAGCACAGGCAGGCACGGCTACACCTTC. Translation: CASTGRHGYTF.

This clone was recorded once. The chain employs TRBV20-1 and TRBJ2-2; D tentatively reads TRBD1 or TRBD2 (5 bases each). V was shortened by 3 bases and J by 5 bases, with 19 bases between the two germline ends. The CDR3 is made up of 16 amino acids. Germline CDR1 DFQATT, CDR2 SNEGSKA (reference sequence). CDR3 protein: CSASGTARRGTGELFF. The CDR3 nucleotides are TGCAGTGCTAGTGGGACGGCCCGTAGAGGGACCGGGGAGCTGTTTTTT.

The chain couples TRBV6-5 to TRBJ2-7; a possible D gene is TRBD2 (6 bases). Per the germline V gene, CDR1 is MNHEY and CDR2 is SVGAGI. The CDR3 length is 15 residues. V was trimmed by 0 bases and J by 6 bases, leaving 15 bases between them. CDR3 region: CASSYSRLGRSEQYF. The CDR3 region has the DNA TGTGCCAGCAGTTACTCGAGGCTGGGGAGGTCCGAGCAGTACTTC.

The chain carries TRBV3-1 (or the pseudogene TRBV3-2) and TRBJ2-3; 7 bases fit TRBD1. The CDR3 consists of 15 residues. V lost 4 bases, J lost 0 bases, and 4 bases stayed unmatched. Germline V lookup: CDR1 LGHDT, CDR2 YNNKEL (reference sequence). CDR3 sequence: CASSPQGMSTDTQYF. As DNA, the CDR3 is TGTGCCAGCAGCCCACAGGGGATGAGCACAGATACGCAGTATTTT.

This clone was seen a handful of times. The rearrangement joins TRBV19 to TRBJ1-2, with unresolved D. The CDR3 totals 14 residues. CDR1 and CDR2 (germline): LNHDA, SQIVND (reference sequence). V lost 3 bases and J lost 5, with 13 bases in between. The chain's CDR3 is CASSIGETDYGYTF. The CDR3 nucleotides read TGTGCCAGTAGTATTGGGGAGACGGATTATGGCTACACCTTC.

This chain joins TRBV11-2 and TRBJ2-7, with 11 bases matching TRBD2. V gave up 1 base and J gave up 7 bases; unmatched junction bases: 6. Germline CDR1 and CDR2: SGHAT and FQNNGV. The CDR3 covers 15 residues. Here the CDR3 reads CASSLVGTSGWEQYF. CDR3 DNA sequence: TGTGCCAGCAGCTTAGTGGGGACTAGCGGTTGGGAGCAGTACTTC.

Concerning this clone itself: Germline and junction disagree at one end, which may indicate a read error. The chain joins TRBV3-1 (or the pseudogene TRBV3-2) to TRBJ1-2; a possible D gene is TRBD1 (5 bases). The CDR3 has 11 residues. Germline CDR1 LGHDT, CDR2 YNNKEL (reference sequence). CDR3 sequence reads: CASSQEGDRRF. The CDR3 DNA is TGTGCCAGCAGCCAAGAAGGGGATAGGCGCTTC.

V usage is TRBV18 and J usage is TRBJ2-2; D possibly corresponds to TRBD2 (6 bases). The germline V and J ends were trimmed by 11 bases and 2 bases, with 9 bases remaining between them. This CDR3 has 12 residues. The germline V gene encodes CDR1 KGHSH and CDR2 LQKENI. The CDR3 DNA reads TGTGCCGGCGGGGTTAACACCGGGGAGCTGTTTTTT. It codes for CAGGVNTGELFF.